Below, one TCR beta chain is given with its context. Its antigen is not yet known. Base qualities are not provided; no much larger clone lies one nucleotide away. V and J are truncated by 6 bases and 8 bases respectively, leaving an intervening sequence of 16 bases. The germline V gene encodes CDR1 MNHEY and CDR2 SVGAGI. The CDR3 contains 13 residues, cysteine and phenylalanine counted. The kept DNA is CDR3 alone, 39 bases in frame from the first base. The immunoSEQ Assay, a bias-controlled multiplex PCR, was used to amplify TCRbeta CDR3 regions from genomic DNA. Processing in the source paper ran as follows. The number of nucleated cells in each sample was estimated by amplification of reference gene primers within the assay. To quantify the absolute abundance of each unique TCRbeta CDR3 rearrangement, sequence reads were collapsed and filtered. For each sample, productive Simpson clonality was calculated as the square root of Simpson's diversity index over productive rearrangements. Drawn from immuneACCESS, this table holds only the in-frame rearrangements with V and J called that TCRdb kept. Clones are partly lost; checked studies trace under half to an unresolved V gene and leave the rest unexplained. D and trimming come from the DNA, and the V and J calls and clone size come from that table. The sample records fewer than 200,000 clones, around 80% of which are singletons. Clones ranked in the top ten supply under 20% of the sample.

The data stem from a study of blood T cell repertoires in COVID-19 (dated by TCRdb to about 2020). General notes on the study: For ImmuneRACE Cohort 3, a participant was defined as recovered based on two consecutive negative NP/OP PCR tests, clearance by a healthcare professional, or resolution of symptoms. A de-identified subject ID, COVID-19 status, age in years and sex were almost always included in the sample metadata. The prospective study material was composed of cDNA or gDNA derived from T cells, B-cell-depleted T cells, or PBMCs. Samples from collaborators originated in the United States, Italy and Spain and spanned both the acute and convalescent phases of COVID-19. The samples were drawn from the first 160 participants of the ongoing ImmuneRACE study and from some 1,300 subjects provided by 6 global collaborators. Subjects who had been exposed to COVID-19, were actively infected with it, or had recovered from it provided the deeply sampled blood TCRbeta repertoires that made up the dataset. Where HLA class I and class II types were available, the types were taken from metadata supplied by the sample provider, not from assay-based typing. A freely available public database, intended as a resource for researchers studying the immune response to SARS-CoV-2, is where the repertoires were released. What the work shows at the level of the full study, not this receptor alone: The amount of clinical and demographic metadata varied by source and participant and was provided uncurated.

Participants in the prospective study were enrolled through a virtual design, were aged 18 to 89 years, and lived in approximately 25 United States geographic areas. In the prospective study, cohorts were assigned on the basis of participant-reported clinical history obtained from a screening survey and a study questionnaire. In the prospective study, whole blood, serum and a nasopharyngeal or oropharyngeal swab were collected from each participant by mobile phlebotomists. Additional blood draws and questionnaires over a roughly two-month period could optionally be provided by prospective study participants. Prospective study blood samples were shipped either frozen or at room temperature before DNA extraction.

The sequence was collected from a woman in her seventies in a cohort exposed to, infected with or recovered from COVID-19 (not recorded which). The source material was PBMCs or T cells enriched from blood (not recorded which). Here the chain combines TRBV6-5 and TRBJ1-2; perhaps TRBD1 is the D gene, with 6 bases matching. The nucleotide sequence reads as follows: TGTGCCAGCAGCGCAGACAGGCTGATCGGCTACACCTTC. It translates as CASSADRLIGYTF.